The 20 T cell receptor beta chains below all came from one sample that was sequenced in a study of T cell responses to AZD1222 COVID-19 vaccine. Profiled with immunoSEQ multiplex PCR; TCRdb holds only in-frame clones, not every one. The sample shows tens of thousands of clones, about 88% of them seen only once. Sequencing used peripheral blood, obtained on day 0 of AZD1222 vaccination. These receptors all stem from an adult in good health.

The chain uses TRBV18 and TRBJ1-1, with TRBD1 identical over 10 bases. Per germline, CDR1 KGHSH and CDR2 LQKENI. V was clipped by 4 bases and J by 7 bases; unmatched bases: 3. The CDR3 loop spans 13 amino acids. CDR3 coding DNA: TGTGCCAGCTCACAGGGGACAGGGGATGAAGCTTTCTTT. Translating gives CASSQGTGDEAFF.

The chain links TRBV5-4 to TRBJ2-1; a possible D gene is TRBD2 (5 bases). The CDR3 runs 18 residues. V was clipped by 0 bases and J by 4 bases, with 20 bases between them. In germline, CDR1 is SGHNT, CDR2 YYREEE (reference sequence). The CDR3 coding sequence is TGTGCCAGCAGCTTGGAGGCGCGGGCACCTCTTCTATACAATGAGCAGTTCTTC. This codes for CASSLEARAPLLYNEQFF.

The chain joins TRBV11-3 to TRBJ1-2; TRBD1 might be the D (6 bases). Trimming pared 8 bases from V and 4 bases from J, leaving 11 bases between. The CDR3 length is 12 residues. Germline CDR1 reads SGHNT; CDR2 reads YENEEA. In nucleotides, the CDR3 is TGTGCCAGCCAGGGGTCGGGCTATGGCTACACCTTC. It encodes CASQGSGYGYTF.

The chain has TRBV4-2 and TRBJ2-2; 7 bases line up with TRBD2. CDR1 and CDR2 from the germline V gene are LGHNA and YNFKEQ. This CDR3 region has 16 residues. The V gene end was trimmed by 1 base and the J gene end by 1 base; junction bases not matched to a gene: 3. The CDR3 DNA reads as TGTGCCAGCAGCCAAGGTCCTAGCGGGAACACCGGGGAGCTGTTTTTT. Amino acid sequence: CASSQGPSGNTGELFF.

The V and J genes are TRBV6-2 or TRBV6-3 and TRBJ2-3; D remains unclear. The CDR3 runs 12 residues. CDR1 is MNHEY, CDR2 SVGEGT, per germline. V lost 5 bases to trimming and J lost 5 bases, with 8 bases between them. The CDR3 nucleotides are TGTGCCAGCAGTGGCCGAGAAGATACGCAGTATTTT. Translation: CASSGREDTQYF.

The chain uses TRBV7-2 and TRBJ1-3; 7 bases agree with TRBD1. The CDR3 extends over 15 amino acids. The germline CDR1 and CDR2 sequences are SGHTA and FQGNSA. Trimming took 4 bases from V and 4 from J; bases not matched to a gene: 7. The CDR3 sequence: CASSSQGESGNTIYF. CDR3 coding DNA: TGTGCCAGCAGCTCGCAGGGGGAATCAGGAAACACCATATATTTT.

The rearrangement uses TRBV11-2 and TRBJ1-6; D gene uncertain. The CDR3 runs 13 residues. Germline CDR1 reads SGHAT; CDR2 reads FQNNGV. Trimming took off 1 base at V and 8 bases at J, with 6 bases between the two ends. The CDR3 coding sequence is TGTGCCAGCAGCTTAGCCGACGATTCACCCCTCCACTTT. Protein sequence: CASSLADDSPLHF.

The chain recombines TRBV19 with TRBJ1-2; D is undetermined. Trimming took off 4 bases at V and 4 bases at J, with 10 bases between the two ends. The CDR3 runs to 13 residues. Germline CDR1 reads LNHDA; CDR2 reads SQIVND (reference sequence). The CDR3 reads CASSSLELYGYTF. In nucleotides, the CDR3 is TGTGCCAGTAGTAGCCTGGAGCTCTATGGCTACACCTTC.

The sample holds one count of this clone. The chain uses TRBV5-6 and TRBJ1-1; D is ambiguous. CDR3 length equals 13 residues. Trimming left V 4 bases short and J 4 bases short, with 11 bases between. Looked up from germline, CDR1 is SGHDT and CDR2 is YYEEEE. The CDR3 DNA is TGTGCCAGCAGCCTGACGATGGGCACTGAAGCTTTCTTT. Translating gives CASSLTMGTEAFF. The complete variable domain, with remaining parts taken from reference TRBV5-6 and TRBJ1-1, reads DAGVTQSPTHLIKTRGQQVTLRCSPKSGHDTVSWYQQALGQGPQFIFQYYEEEERQRGNFPDRFSGHQFPNYSSELNVNALLLGDSALYLCASSLTMGTEAFFGQGTRLTVV.

This rearrangement joins TRBV5-5 to TRBJ1-1; no definite D call. Germline assignment: CDR1 SGHKS and CDR2 YYEKEE (reference sequence). This CDR3 comprises 15 residues. V shed 4 bases and J shed 5 bases, with 18 bases lying between them. This CDR3 is CASSQSVSGGTEAFF. The CDR3 nucleotides read TGTGCCAGCAGCCAGTCTGTTTCGGGCGGGACTGAAGCTTTCTTT.

The chain carries TRBV19 and TRBJ1-6; no clear D. Trimming pared 5 bases from V and 10 bases from J, leaving 12 bases between. From germline, CDR1 is LNHDA and CDR2 SQIVND (reference sequence). This CDR3 is built from 13 residues. CDR3 region: CASSDEPTSPLHF. The DNA of the CDR3 is TGTGCCAGTAGTGACGAGCCCACCTCACCCCTCCACTTT.

V gene TRBV2 combines with J gene TRBJ1-5, with a tentative D call TRBD1 (5 bases). The CDR3 totals 14 residues. Trimming removed 0 bases at V and 11 bases at J, with 14 bases between. CDR1 is SNHLY and CDR2 is FYNNEI in the germline V gene. The CDR3 DNA sequence: TGTGCCAGCAGTGAAGCTGTTGGGGGTCCGGCCCAGCATTTT. Its translation is CASSEAVGGPAQHF.

V gene TRBV4-3 combines with J gene TRBJ2-3; 8 nucleotides align to TRBD2. There are 18 residues in the CDR3. The V gene's germline CDR1 is LGHNA and CDR2 YSLEER. After removal of 0 bases from V and 8 bases from J, the junction contained 16 bases not matched to a gene. The CDR3 spells CASSQDLASGRGRSTQYF. The CDR3 DNA is TGCGCCAGCAGCCAAGATTTGGCTAGCGGGCGGGGGCGAAGTACGCAGTATTTT.

V usage is TRBV11-2 and J usage is TRBJ1-1, with no clear D. V lost 5 bases, J lost 5 bases, and 15 bases lay in between. In germline, CDR1 is SGHAT, CDR2 FQNNGV. The CDR3 loop spans 14 amino acids. CDR3 in amino acids: CASSTGLTATEAFF. The CDR3 DNA is TGTGCCAGCAGCACCGGACTTACTGCAACTGAAGCTTTCTTT. Looking up the rest from reference TRBV11-2 and TRBJ1-1 gives the full variable domain: EAGVAQSPRYKIIEKRQSVAFWCNPISGHATLYWYQQILGQGPKLLIQFQNNGVVDDSQLPKDRFSAERLKGVDSTLKIQPAKLEDSAVYLCASSTGLTATEAFFGQGTRLTVV.

This chain joins TRBV12-3 or TRBV12-4 and TRBJ1-5; D unresolved. There are 13 residues in the CDR3. V was shortened by 5 bases and J by 4 bases, with 9 bases between the two germline ends. CDR3 in DNA: TGTGCCAGCAGTCCCAGCTCAAATCAGCCCCAGCATTTT. This sequence encodes CASSPSSNQPQHF.

This chain links TRBV7-9 with TRBJ2-2; D gene ambiguous. This CDR3 comprises 15 residues. CDR1 is SEHNR and CDR2 is FQNEAQ in the germline V gene (reference sequence). The V end lost 4 bases, the J end lost 6 bases, and 15 bases lay between the germline ends. Here the CDR3 DNA reads TGTGCCAGCAGCTCCATAGTCGGACGCGCCGGGGAGCTGTTTTTT. This codes for CASSSIVGRAGELFF.

J is TRBJ2-1 and V is TRBV7-3, with 12 nucleotides matching TRBD1. There are 17 residues in the CDR3. The V gene end was trimmed by 5 bases and the J gene end by 7 bases; junction bases not matched to a gene: 12. The germline V gene encodes CDR1 SGHTA and CDR2 FQGTGA. CDR3 sequence reads: CASSPVPGQGAPNEQFF. DNA for the CDR3: TGTGCCAGCAGCCCAGTCCCGGGACAGGGGGCGCCTAATGAGCAGTTCTTC.

To note about this clone: One end of the junction does not line up with germline, which may come from a read error. The chain has TRBV7-3 and TRBJ1-1; TRBD1 matches at 7 bases. CDR3 length equals 14 residues. CDR1 and CDR2 from the germline V gene are SGHTA and FQGTGA. This CDR3 is CASSPGQVNTEAFF. The DNA for the CDR3 is TGTGCCAGCAGCCCCGGACAGGTGAACACCGAAGCTTTCTTT.

The rearrangement joins TRBV11-3 to TRBJ2-2; either TRBD1 or TRBD2 may supply D (5 bases each). From germline, CDR1 is SGHNT and CDR2 YENEEA. The CDR3 is 17 residues long. V was pared by 3 bases and J by 8 bases, with 22 bases between. The DNA of the CDR3 is TGTGCCAGCAGCTTGGCCACCGGGACCGTCATCGCAGGGGAGCTGTTTTTT. This encodes CASSLATGTVIAGELFF.

This clone was detected only once. Here the CDR3 DNA reads TGTGCCAGCAGCTCCAGACTAGCGGGGGGCCAAGAGACCCAGTACTTC. Translating gives CASSSRLAGGQETQYF. The chain links TRBV11-2 to TRBJ2-5; 13 bases fit TRBD2. From germline, CDR1 is SGHAT and CDR2 FQNNGV. With 4 bases clipped from V and 1 base from J, the junction kept 3 bases outside the gene matches. This CDR3 has 16 amino acids.